The 5 T cell receptor beta chains presented below share a single source sample, sequenced in a study of blood T cell repertoires in COVID-19. The protocol was immunoSEQ multiplex PCR, while the TCRdb copy is restricted to in-frame clones and leaves out a portion. The sample carries tens of thousands of clones, approximately 90% recorded once. Source material: peripheral blood. These TCRs come from a man over 45 with active COVID-19.

There are a few counts of this clone. The rearrangement joins TRBV10-2 to TRBJ1-1; D is uncertain. This CDR3 region has 11 residues. V was cut by 2 bases and J by 8 bases, with 6 bases left in between. Germline CDR1 reads WSHSY; CDR2 reads SAAADI. CDR3 bases: TGCGCCAGCAGTGAGAACAGCGAAGCTTTCTTT. Translating it yields CASSENSEAFF.

The genes are TRBV7-9 and TRBJ2-1; 7 nucleotides align to TRBD2. The length of the CDR3 is 15 residues. CDR1 is SEHNR, CDR2 FQNEAQ, per germline (reference sequence). The ends lost 1 base at V and 7 bases at J; junction bases unmatched: 7. The CDR3 loop reads CASSLEPASGNEQFF. CDR3 sequence (DNA): TGTGCCAGCAGCTTAGAACCGGCTAGCGGAAATGAGCAGTTCTTC.

The chain has TRBV4-1 and TRBJ2-3; D may be TRBD2 (5 bases). This CDR3 region has 15 residues. V lost 3 bases and J lost 4, with 14 bases in between. The germline V gene encodes CDR1 MGHRA and CDR2 YSYEKL. CDR3 region: CASSQRADAADTQYF. CDR3 DNA sequence: TGCGCCAGCAGCCAGAGAGCGGACGCTGCAGATACGCAGTATTTT.

This clone has only one observation. The chain carries TRBV29-1 and TRBJ2-3; D might be TRBD2 (6 bases). In germline, CDR1 is SQVTM, CDR2 ANQGSEA. The V gene lost 5 bases and the J gene lost 0 bases, with 6 bases spanning the gap. This CDR3 is 12 amino acids long. The CDR3 spells CSVRESTDTQYF. CDR3 DNA: TGCAGCGTTCGGGAGAGCACAGATACGCAGTATTTT.

This chain connects TRBV5-4 to TRBJ2-7; 8 nucleotides agree with TRBD1. V was pared by 0 bases and J by 3 bases, with 5 bases of the junction left unmatched. From germline, CDR1 is SGHNT and CDR2 YYREEE (reference sequence). The length of the CDR3 is 15 residues. CDR3 sequence reads: CASSLVGRGLYEQYF. The CDR3 coding sequence is TGTGCCAGCAGCTTGGTCGGCAGGGGGCTCTACGAGCAGTACTTC.